One and the same sample provided the 20 T cell receptor beta chains below, sequenced in a study of T cells after yellow fever vaccination. MiXCR was run by TCRdb on the 5' RACE reads, yielding one entry per CDR3 protein. Of under 350,000 distinct CDR3 sequences in the sample, about 4% were seen once. The material sequenced was PBMCs, taken 5 days after the yellow fever booster vaccination. These receptors originate from a man younger than 35 who received the YFV17D yellow fever vaccine.

This clonotype was observed a handful of times. The CDR3 region is CASSDTTGLSLTDTQYF. The CDR3, as DNA: TGTGCCAGCAGTGACACAACGGGACTATCCCTCACAGATACGCAGTATTTT. V and J are TRBV6-4 and TRBJ2-3, with TRBD2 identical over 7 bases. CDR1 and CDR2 (germline): MRHNA, SNTAGT. V trimming: 2 bases; J trimming: 2 bases; junction bases outside the gene matches: 10. The CDR3 extends over 17 amino acids.

This clonotype was found many times. The V gene is TRBV25-1, the J gene TRBJ2-2; D call uncertain. CDR1 and CDR2 from the germline V gene are MGHDK and SYGVNS. The CDR3 covers 13 residues. Trimming cost V 4 bases and J 7 bases, with 10 bases left between them. The CDR3, as DNA: TGTGCCAGCAGTGCCTTATTTGGCGGGGAGCTGTTTTTT. Translated, it gives CASSALFGGELFF.

This clonotype occurred a few times. The chain is built from TRBV24-1 and TRBJ2-1; 10 positions agree with TRBD2. Germline lookup yields CDR1 KGHDR and CDR2 SFDVKD. The CDR3 sequence is 15 residues long. Germline trimming cut 4 bases from V and 7 bases from J; bases unmatched to any gene: 6. CDR3 nucleotides: TGTGCCACCAGTGACCCAAGGACTAGCGGAAATGAGCAGTTCTTC. It yields the protein CATSDPRTSGNEQFF.

The table lists this clonotype with a few counts. This chain links TRBV7-9 with TRBJ2-3; no clear D. The CDR3 is made up of 14 amino acids. Trimming took 2 bases from V and 2 from J, leaving 8 bases between them. CDR1 and CDR2 from the germline V gene are SEHNR and FQNEAQ (reference sequence). CDR3 region: CASSLRLSTDTQYF. The CDR3 DNA sequence: TGTGCCAGCAGCTTACGGCTCTCCACAGATACGCAGTATTTT.

V is TRBV15 and J is TRBJ1-2, with a weak D call TRBD1 (5 bases). The CDR3 covers 15 residues. Trimming removed 5 bases at V and 10 bases at J, with 23 bases between. CDR1 is LNHNV and CDR2 is YYDKDF in the germline V gene (reference sequence). CDR3 DNA: TGTGCCACCAGCGGGGGACCCACGAAAAGCGGCGACTACACCTTC. This translates into CATSGGPTKSGDYTF.

This clonotype was observed a handful of times. V and J are TRBV4-2 and TRBJ2-2; a weak D match, TRBD1 (5 bases). The CDR3 runs to 15 residues. V lost 0 bases to trimming and J lost 3 bases, with 8 bases between them. Germline V lookup: CDR1 LGHNA, CDR2 YNFKEQ. The CDR3 is CASSQDPRDTGELFF. The CDR3 DNA reads as TGTGCCAGCAGCCAAGATCCCAGGGACACCGGGGAGCTGTTTTTT.

As DNA, the CDR3 is TGTGCCAGCAGTCCCCCACCGAGCACCGAAAGAGGGGTAGCTTTCTTT. Amino acids: CASSPPPSTERGVAFF. The V and J genes are TRBV6-5 and TRBJ1-1, with a weak D call TRBD1 (5 bases). Between the trimmed V and J ends, which lost 5 bases and 10 bases, there was a span of 26 bases. CDR1 and CDR2 from the germline V gene are MNHEY and SVGAGI. The CDR3 extends over 16 amino acids.

This clonotype was seen at least ten times. This chain joins TRBV11-2 and TRBJ2-3, with TRBD2 as a possible D gene (6 bases). This CDR3 spans 13 amino acids. CDR1 is SGHAT and CDR2 is FQNNGV in the germline V gene. With 6 bases removed from V and 1 base from J, the gap between germline ends came to 8 bases. CDR3 nucleotide sequence: TGTGCCAGCAGGATAGCGGGCACAGATACGCAGTATTTT. This translates into CASRIAGTDTQYF. Complete variable domain (other parts from reference TRBV11-2 and TRBJ2-3): EAGVAQSPRYKIIEKRQSVAFWCNPISGHATLYWYQQILGQGPKLLIQFQNNGVVDDSQLPKDRFSAERLKGVDSTLKIQPAKLEDSAVYLCASRIAGTDTQYFGPGTRLTVL.

This clonotype was counted many times. The V call is TRBV10-2, the J call TRBJ2-1; possible D gene TRBD1, 5 bases. This CDR3 contains 14 residues. Germline V gene lookup returns CDR1 WSHSY and CDR2 SAAADI. V was cut by 9 bases and J by 5 bases, with 17 bases left in between. CDR3 residues: CASRGTVGDNEQFF. CDR3 DNA sequence: TGCGCCAGTAGGGGAACGGTCGGCGACAATGAGCAGTTCTTC.

The sample holds many counts of this clonotype. The chain carries TRBV7-9 and TRBJ2-1, with 7 bases aligning to TRBD1. Germline V CDR1 and CDR2: SEHNR, FQNEAQ (reference sequence). The length of the CDR3 is 15 residues. Trimming removed 2 bases from V and 6 bases from J; junction bases left unmatched: 7. The CDR3 is CASSLLTGFFNEQFF. CDR3 bases: TGTGCCAGCAGCTTATTGACAGGGTTTTTCAATGAGCAGTTCTTC.

This clonotype was detected a few times. V and J are TRBV20-1 and TRBJ2-3, with 7 bases fitting TRBD2. V was clipped by 5 bases and J by 2 bases; unmatched bases: 10. The CDR3 consists of 15 residues. Germline CDR1 and CDR2: DFQATT and SNEGSKA (reference sequence). As DNA, the CDR3 is TGCAGTGCTGCCCTGTGGACTAGGCCCACAGATACGCAGTATTTT. Protein sequence: CSAALWTRPTDTQYF.

This CDR3 is CASNPFQGEGQGALGETQYF. In nucleotides, the CDR3 is TGTGCCAGCAACCCGTTCCAGGGGGAGGGACAGGGGGCGCTTGGAGAGACCCAGTACTTC. The genes are TRBV28 and TRBJ2-5; 12 bases map to TRBD1. From germline, CDR1 is MDHEN and CDR2 SYDVKM. V shed 7 bases and J 4 bases; nucleotides not matched to a gene: 22. There are 20 residues in the CDR3.

This clonotype was counted a few times. V is TRBV10-3 and J is TRBJ1-6, with TRBD1 matching 10 bases. J lost 12 bases, V lost 4 bases, and 9 bases had no gene match. The CDR3 runs to 15 residues. Germline values: CDR1 ENHRY, CDR2 SYGVKD. This CDR3 reads CAISASTGGLEPLHF. CDR3 in DNA: TGTGCCATCAGTGCGTCGACAGGGGGCTTGGAACCCCTCCACTTT.

This clonotype was counted many times. The rearrangement links TRBV7-2 to TRBJ2-5, with TRBD2 identical over 8 bases. V lost 2 bases, J lost 2 bases, and 10 bases stayed unmatched. The CDR3 length is 17 residues. Per the germline V gene, CDR1 is SGHTA and CDR2 is FQGNSA. The CDR3 coding sequence is TGTGCCAGCAGCTTATGGGTTGGGACTAGTATTCAAGAGACCCAGTACTTC. Its protein product is CASSLWVGTSIQETQYF. Together with reference TRBV7-2 and TRBJ2-5, the CDR3 gives the full variable domain: GAGVSQSPSNKVTEKGKDVELRCDPISGHTALYWYRQSLGQGLEFLIYFQGNSAPDKSGLPSDRFSAERTGGSVSTLTIQRTQQEDSAVYLCASSLWVGTSIQETQYFGPGTRLLVL.

The chain recombines TRBV6-2 or TRBV6-3 with TRBJ1-1, with D possibly matching TRBD1 (6 bases). CDR1 and CDR2 (germline): MNHEY, SVGEGT. V dropped 6 bases and J dropped 0 bases, with 17 bases sitting between them. This CDR3 contains 16 residues. The CDR3 nucleotides read TGTGCCAGCAGACGATACAGGGATCTCATGAACACTGAAGCTTTCTTT. It is translated as CASRRYRDLMNTEAFF.

J is TRBJ2-1 and V is TRBV7-3, with 8 bases identical to TRBD2. V lost 2 bases, J lost 7 bases, and 13 bases stayed unmatched. CDR3 size: 17 residues. CDR1 and CDR2 (germline): SGHTA, FQGTGA. CDR3 sequence: CASSLVLGGLGYNEQFF. The CDR3 DNA follows: TGTGCCAGCAGCTTAGTTTTGGGGGGACTAGGGTATAATGAGCAGTTCTTC. The full variable domain, rest sourced from reference TRBV7-3 and TRBJ2-1, is GAGVSQTPSNKVTEKGKYVELRCDPISGHTALYWYRQSLGQGPEFLIYFQGTGAADDSGLPNDRFFAVRPEGSVSTLKIQRTERGDSAVYLCASSLVLGGLGYNEQFFGPGTRLTVL.

This clonotype was recorded at least ten times. This chain connects TRBV4-1 to TRBJ2-3; D possibly corresponds to TRBD2 (6 bases). Trimming removed 1 base at V and 0 bases at J, with 8 bases between. The germline V gene has CDR1 MGHRA and CDR2 YSYEKL. The length of the CDR3 is 15 residues. The CDR3 bases are TGCGCCAGCAGCCAAGTGAGCGGGAGCACAGATACGCAGTATTTT. Its protein product is CASSQVSGSTDTQYF.

This clonotype appeared many times. This sequence joins TRBV6-6 and TRBJ2-5, with a tentative D call TRBD2 (5 bases). Between the trimmed V and J ends, which lost 2 bases and 2 bases, there was a span of 12 bases. Germline assignment: CDR1 MNHNY and CDR2 SVGAGI (reference sequence). The CDR3 is 15 residues long. The DNA for the CDR3 is TGTGCCAGCAGTTACCTCCGGACTGTACAAGAGACCCAGTACTTC. Its translation: CASSYLRTVQETQYF.

This clonotype turned up a few times. The rearrangement joins TRBV29-1 to TRBJ1-1, with D possibly TRBD1 on 5 matching bases. The germline CDR1 and CDR2 sequences are SQVTM and ANQGSEA. The CDR3 is 14 amino acids. V lost 4 bases to trimming and J lost 3 bases, with 15 bases between them. The CDR3 coding sequence is TGCAGCGTTGTGGGTTCAGGGTTCGACACTGAAGCTTTCTTT. This encodes CSVVGSGFDTEAFF.

The chain is built from TRBV5-1 and TRBJ1-4; TRBD1 is a possible D gene (5 bases). Trimming pared 6 bases from V and 7 bases from J, leaving 16 bases between. Germline assignment: CDR1 SGHRS and CDR2 YFSETQ. This CDR3 is 14 amino acids long. The CDR3 coding sequence is TGCGCCAGCAAACTAGGGGATGGGGGTGAAAAACTGTTTTTT. Protein sequence: CASKLGDGGEKLFF.